This record concerns one T cell receptor beta chain sequence. This entry is derived from a study of blood T cell repertoires in COVID-19. As processed by the authors: For nucleated cells, counts were estimated from reference gene primer amplification. Some clones are missing from TCRdb's copy, which holds only in-frame ones; the method was immunoSEQ multiplex PCR. V and J calls and clone size follow that table, whereas D and trimming were derived from the DNA. The sample yields roughly 140,000 clones, over 75% seen once. CDR3 length: 13 residues. CDR1 is SGDLS and CDR2 is YYNGEE in the germline V gene. The V gene lost 3 bases and the J gene lost 3 bases, with 9 bases spanning the gap.

This receptor was obtained from a woman aged 55 to 70 with active COVID-19. The V call is TRBV9, the J call TRBJ1-1, with D possibly TRBD1 on 6 matching bases. The sample consisted of peripheral blood. CDR3 coding DNA: TGTGCCAGCAGCGATGGACAGCACACTGAAGCTTTCTTT. It encodes CASSDGQHTEAFF.